The clone carrying this T cell receptor beta chain was observed many times. The data derive from a study of blood T cells in healthy people across ages. A sample-barcoded 5' primer and a J-beta primer mix were used in a second PCR of about 7 to 12 cycles. TCRdb reprocessed the 5' RACE reads with MiXCR, giving one entry per CDR3 protein. The sample yields roughly 930,000 distinct CDR3 sequences, 40% to 60% seen once. The V end lost 1 base, the J end lost 1 base, and 5 bases lay between the germline ends. This CDR3 has 13 amino acids. Germline-derived CDR1 and CDR2 are MNHNS and SASEGT. The V and J genes are TRBV6-1 and TRBJ2-7; D remains ambiguous. This TCR derives from a man in his thirties or forties in good health. Source material: blood. The CDR3 sequence: CASSEGRSYEQYF. DNA for the CDR3: TGTGCCAGCAGTGAAGGAAGATCCTACGAGCAGTACTTC.